This T cell receptor (beta chain) was obtained from a study of T cells in Graves' hyperthyroidism and ophthalmopathy. Study at large: Sampling of peripheral blood happened at initial diagnosis, prior to any treatment. Study-wide results and limits: Ophthalmopathy and stable hyperthyroidism were told apart by a 13 V-J model.

RNA transcripts yielded amplified TCR beta CDR3 regions. RT-PCR in the first round (using the HTBI primer set) targeted the TCR CDR3. TCRdb re-analysed the multiplex PCR reads in MiXCR, keeping a single row per CDR3 protein. Among 600,000 to 900,000 distinct CDR3 sequences listed, about a sixth were seen once. Patients between 18 and 65 years old had hyperthyroidism, newly diagnosed and lasting under 2 months. Exclusions: uncontrolled infection, other autoimmune disease, pregnancy, lactation. V lost 0 bases and J 2 bases, leaving 5 bases between the germline ends. The CDR3 totals 13 residues. Germline V CDR1 and CDR2: MNHEY, SVGAGI. This clonotype turned up a few times. Its antigen is unidentified. A read error is possible here, since a much larger clone lies one base away.

The TCR sequence derives from a man aged 18 to 30 with Graves' hyperthyroidism. This chain connects TRBV6-5 to TRBJ2-7; D gene uncertain. The sample was blood. CDR3 amino acids: CASSYSSPYEQYF. CDR3 DNA sequence: TGTGCCAGCAGTTACTCTAGCCCCTACGAGCAGTACTTC.